The text below deals with one TCR beta chain. The data were taken from a study of blood T cell repertoires in COVID-19. Turning to the study itself: COVID-19 samples, acute and convalescent, were from the United States, Italy and Spain. The analysed material was cDNA or gDNA that came from T cells, B-cell-depleted T cells, or PBMCs.

Participant age was roughly 18 to 95 years, and participants resided in roughly 24 US areas. Participants classified as exposed had met a COVID-19 case within 2 weeks before study entry. Germline CDR1 reads SGDLS; CDR2 reads YYNGEE. The CDR3 sequence is 15 residues long. J gave up 3 bases and V 6 bases, and 8 bases lay outside the gene matches. Method: immunoSEQ multiplex PCR; TCRdb's copy keeps in-frame clones and lacks some. The sample has under 300,000 clones, 75% to 90% seen once. The sequencing input was PBMCs or T cells enriched from blood (not recorded which). This clonotype was sampled from a woman aged 40 to 50 who had been exposed to COVID-19. The rearrangement joins TRBV9 to TRBJ1-5; 8 nucleotides line up with TRBD1. CDR3 bases: TGTGCCAGCACCACGACAGGGGAGATCAATCAGCCCCAGCATTTT. Protein sequence: CASTTTGEINQPQHF.